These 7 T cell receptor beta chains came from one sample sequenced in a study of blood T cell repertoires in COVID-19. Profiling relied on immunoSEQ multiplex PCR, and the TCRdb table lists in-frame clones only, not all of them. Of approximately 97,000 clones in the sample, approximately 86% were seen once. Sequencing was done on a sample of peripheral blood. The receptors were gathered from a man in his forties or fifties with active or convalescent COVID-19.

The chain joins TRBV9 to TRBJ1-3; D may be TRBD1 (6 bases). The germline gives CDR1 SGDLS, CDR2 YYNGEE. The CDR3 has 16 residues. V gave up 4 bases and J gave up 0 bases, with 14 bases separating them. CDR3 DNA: TGTGCCAGCAGCCCATCGACAGGAATCTCTGGAAACACCATATATTTT. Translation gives CASSPSTGISGNTIYF.

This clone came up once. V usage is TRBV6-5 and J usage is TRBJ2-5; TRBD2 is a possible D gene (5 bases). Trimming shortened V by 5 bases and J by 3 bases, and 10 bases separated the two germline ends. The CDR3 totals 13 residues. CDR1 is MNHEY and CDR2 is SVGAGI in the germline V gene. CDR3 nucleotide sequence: TGTGCCAGCAGTCCTACTAGTAAAGAGACCCAGTACTTC. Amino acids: CASSPTSKETQYF.

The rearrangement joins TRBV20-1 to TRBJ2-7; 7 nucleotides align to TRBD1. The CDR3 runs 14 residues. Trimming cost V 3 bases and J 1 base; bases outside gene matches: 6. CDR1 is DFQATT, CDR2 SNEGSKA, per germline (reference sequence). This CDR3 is CSASYPGQSYEQYF. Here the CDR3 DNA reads TGCAGTGCTAGTTATCCGGGACAGTCCTACGAGCAGTACTTC.

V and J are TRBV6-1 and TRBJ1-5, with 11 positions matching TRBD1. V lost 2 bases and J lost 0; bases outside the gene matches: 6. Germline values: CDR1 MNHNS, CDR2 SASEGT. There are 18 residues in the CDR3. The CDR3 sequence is CASSERDRGGNSNQPQHF. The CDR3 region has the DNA TGTGCCAGCAGTGAACGGGACAGGGGGGGCAATAGCAATCAGCCCCAGCATTTT.

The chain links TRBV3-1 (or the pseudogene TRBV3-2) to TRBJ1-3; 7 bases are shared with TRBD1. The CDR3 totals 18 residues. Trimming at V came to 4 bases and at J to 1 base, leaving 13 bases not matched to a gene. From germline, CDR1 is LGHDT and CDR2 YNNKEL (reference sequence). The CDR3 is CASSRDSGGRRSGNTIYF. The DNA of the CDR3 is TGTGCCAGCAGCCGGGACAGCGGCGGCCGTAGGTCTGGAAACACCATATATTTT.

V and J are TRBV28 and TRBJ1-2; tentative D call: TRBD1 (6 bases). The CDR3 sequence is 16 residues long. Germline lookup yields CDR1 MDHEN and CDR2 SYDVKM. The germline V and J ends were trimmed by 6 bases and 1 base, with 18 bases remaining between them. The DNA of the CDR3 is TGTGCCAGCAGCCCTCCAGGGGAAGAGTTTAACTATGGCTACACCTTC. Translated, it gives CASSPPGEEFNYGYTF.

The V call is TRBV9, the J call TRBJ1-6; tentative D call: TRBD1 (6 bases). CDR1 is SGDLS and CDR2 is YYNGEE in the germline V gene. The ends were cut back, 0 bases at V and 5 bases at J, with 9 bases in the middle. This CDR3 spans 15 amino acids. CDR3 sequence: CASSVGAGDNSPLHF. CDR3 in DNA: TGTGCCAGCAGCGTAGGGGCAGGGGATAATTCACCCCTCCACTTT.